This T cell receptor beta chain was captured in a study of blood T cell repertoires in COVID-19. Study overall: Whether acute or convalescent, the COVID-19 samples came from the United States, Italy and Spain. PBMCs, B-cell-depleted T cells, or T cells were the source of the cDNA or gDNA that made up the material.

This CDR3 spans 15 amino acids. Germline V gene lookup returns CDR1 MDHEN and CDR2 SYDVKM. Deletions cut 3 bases from V and 4 bases from J, with 12 bases between. Study processing details: Reference gene primers were amplified, and this amplification served to estimate nucleated cell counts. The protocol was immunoSEQ multiplex PCR, while the TCRdb copy is restricted to in-frame clones and leaves out a portion. V and J calls plus clone size are reproduced from that table; the DNA served to infer D and trimming. The sample has approximately 26,000 clones, approximately 86% seen once; the top ten hold about 32%.

The sample consisted of peripheral blood. The receptor comes from a human donor in a cohort sampled during active COVID-19. V and J are TRBV28 and TRBJ2-2, with a possible D match to TRBD2 (5 bases). The CDR3 is CASSLAAAGTGELFF. The DNA for the CDR3 is TGTGCCAGCAGTTTGGCGGCGGCGGGCACCGGGGAGCTGTTTTTT.